Sequencing of this TCR beta chain was carried out in a study of cytomegalovirus exposure and HLA in healthy donors. Of note for this clone: The antigen remains unidentified.

Germline V lookup: CDR1 SGHAT, CDR2 FQNNGV. The J segment lost 0 bases and the V segment lost 8 bases, leaving 4 bases of the junction unmatched. CDR3 length: 14 amino acids. The primer mix had 60 Vbeta and 13 Jbeta primers. Only in-frame clones appear in the TCRdb table, and some are missing; sequencing was by immunoSEQ multiplex PCR. Of around 250,000 clones in the sample, 75% to 85% were seen once. Findings and limits, study-wide: Rarity marked most TCR sequences, yet some public TCRs occurred in many donors. Roughly even sequencing depth across donors was the assumption behind the presence/absence analyses.

The TCR comes from a woman between 55 and 75 years old in good health and CMV-seropositive. Sequenced: PBMCs. The chain carries TRBV11-2 and TRBJ2-1; 7 nucleotides line up with TRBD2. CDR3 nucleotide sequence: TGTGCCAGCGGAGGCGGGAGCTCCTACAATGAGCAGTTCTTC. It specifies CASGGGSSYNEQFF.